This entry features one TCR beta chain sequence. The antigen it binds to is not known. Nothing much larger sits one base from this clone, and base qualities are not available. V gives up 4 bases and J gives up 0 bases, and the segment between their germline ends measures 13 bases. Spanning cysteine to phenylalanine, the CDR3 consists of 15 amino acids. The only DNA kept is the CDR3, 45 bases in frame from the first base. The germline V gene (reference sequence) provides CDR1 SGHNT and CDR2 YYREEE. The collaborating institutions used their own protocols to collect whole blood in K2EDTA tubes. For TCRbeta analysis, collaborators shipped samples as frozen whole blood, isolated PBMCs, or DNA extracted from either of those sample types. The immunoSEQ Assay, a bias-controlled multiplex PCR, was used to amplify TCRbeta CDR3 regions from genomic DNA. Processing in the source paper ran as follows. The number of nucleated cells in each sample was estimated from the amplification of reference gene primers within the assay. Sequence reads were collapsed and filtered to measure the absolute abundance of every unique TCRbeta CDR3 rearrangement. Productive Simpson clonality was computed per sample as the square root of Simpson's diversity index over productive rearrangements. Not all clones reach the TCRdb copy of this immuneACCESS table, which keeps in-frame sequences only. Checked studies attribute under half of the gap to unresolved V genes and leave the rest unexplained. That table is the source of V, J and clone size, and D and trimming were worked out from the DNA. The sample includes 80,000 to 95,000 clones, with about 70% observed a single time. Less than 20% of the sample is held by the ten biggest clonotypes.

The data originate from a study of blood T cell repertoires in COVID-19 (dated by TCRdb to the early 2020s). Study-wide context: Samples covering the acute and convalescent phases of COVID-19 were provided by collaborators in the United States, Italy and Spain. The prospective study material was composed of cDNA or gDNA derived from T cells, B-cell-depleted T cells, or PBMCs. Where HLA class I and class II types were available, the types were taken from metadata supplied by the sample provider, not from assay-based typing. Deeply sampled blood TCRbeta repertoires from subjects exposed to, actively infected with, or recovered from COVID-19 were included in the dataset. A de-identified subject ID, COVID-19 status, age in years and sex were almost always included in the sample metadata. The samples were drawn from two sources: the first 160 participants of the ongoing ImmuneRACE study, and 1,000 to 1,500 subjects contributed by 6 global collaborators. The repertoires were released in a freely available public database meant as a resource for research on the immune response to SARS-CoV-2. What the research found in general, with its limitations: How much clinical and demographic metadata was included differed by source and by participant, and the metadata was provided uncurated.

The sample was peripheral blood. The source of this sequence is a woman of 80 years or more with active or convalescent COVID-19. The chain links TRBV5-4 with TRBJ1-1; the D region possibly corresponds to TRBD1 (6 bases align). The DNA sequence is TGTGCCAGCAGCCCAGGACAGCCCATGAACACTGAAGCTTTCTTT. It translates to CASSPGQPMNTEAFF.